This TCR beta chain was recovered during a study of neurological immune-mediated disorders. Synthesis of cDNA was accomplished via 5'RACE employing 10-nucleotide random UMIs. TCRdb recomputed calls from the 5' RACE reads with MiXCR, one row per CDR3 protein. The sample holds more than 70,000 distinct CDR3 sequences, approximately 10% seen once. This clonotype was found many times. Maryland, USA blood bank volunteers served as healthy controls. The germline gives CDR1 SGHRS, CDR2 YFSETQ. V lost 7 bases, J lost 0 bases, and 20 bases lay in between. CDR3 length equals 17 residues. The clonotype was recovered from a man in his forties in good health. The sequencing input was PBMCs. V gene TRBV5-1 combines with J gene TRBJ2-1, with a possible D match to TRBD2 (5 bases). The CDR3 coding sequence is TGCGCCAGCCGTCCCCGGGCGGTTACTAGCTCCTACAATGAGCAGTTCTTC. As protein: CASRPRAVTSSYNEQFF.